Shown below are 19 T cell receptor beta chains from a single sample sequenced in a study of cytomegalovirus exposure and HLA in healthy donors. PCR involved 60 Vbeta and 13 Jbeta primers. The method was immunoSEQ multiplex PCR; TCRdb's version includes in-frame clones alone and lacks a portion of them. This table holds some 150,000 clones, 80% to 85% found once. The specimen was PBMCs. Source of these receptors: a woman between 50 and 59 years old in good health and CMV-seropositive.

The chain is built from TRBV6-5 and TRBJ2-2; D unclear. The CDR3 is 15 residues long. Trimming took off 5 bases at V and 7 bases at J, with 17 bases between the two ends. CDR1 MNHEY and CDR2 SVGAGI come from the germline V gene. The CDR3 is CASSIYRRTGGELFF. The CDR3 region has the DNA TGTGCCAGCAGTATATATCGTCGAACTGGCGGGGAGCTGTTTTTT.

Notes on this clone: The same CDR3 also results from other DNA sequences found in this sample. V is TRBV11-2 and J is TRBJ2-6, with D possibly being TRBD1 (6 bases). CDR3 size: 18 residues. Germline values: CDR1 SGHAT, CDR2 FQNNGV. The germline V and J ends were trimmed by 5 bases and 0 bases, with 17 bases remaining between them. In DNA, the CDR3 is TGTGCCAGCAGCATTGGGCAGGGGTCTTTCTCTGGGGCCAACGTCCTGACTTTC. Its protein product is CASSIGQGSFSGANVLTF.

The V and J genes are TRBV9 and TRBJ2-2; possibly TRBD2 for D (5 bases). Germline V lookup: CDR1 SGDLS, CDR2 YYNGEE. CDR3 length: 17 amino acids. The V end lost 0 bases, the J end lost 1 base, and 13 bases lay between the germline ends. The DNA for the CDR3 is TGTGCCAGCAGCGTAGGGTACGGGGTAAAGAACACCGGGGAGCTGTTTTTT. Translated, it gives CASSVGYGVKNTGELFF.

As concerns this clone: The germline gene is not matched at one end of the junction; a read error may be the cause. The chain recombines TRBV4-1 with TRBJ2-7; TRBD2 matches 10 bases. Germline assignment: CDR1 MGHRA and CDR2 YSYEKL. This CDR3 region has 16 residues. CDR3 loop: CASGQETLAGAGEQYF. The DNA of the CDR3 is TGCGCCAGCGGCCAAGAAACCCTAGCGGGAGCCGGCGAGCAGTACTTC.

This chain uses TRBV30 with TRBJ1-1, with 7 bases matching TRBD1. This CDR3 is 13 amino acids long. In germline, CDR1 is GTSNPN, CDR2 SVGIG (reference sequence). The V gene end was trimmed by 8 bases and the J gene end by 0 bases; junction bases not matched to a gene: 6. The CDR3 region is CAGQDEMNTEAFF. In nucleotides, the CDR3 is TGTGCCGGACAGGACGAGATGAACACTGAAGCTTTCTTT.

The rearrangement links TRBV29-1 to TRBJ2-5, with a possible D match to TRBD1 (5 bases). V gave up 7 bases and J gave up 5 bases, with 14 bases separating them. Looked up from germline, CDR1 is SQVTM and CDR2 is ANQGSEA. The CDR3 consists of 12 residues. The CDR3 DNA follows: TGCAGCGCACCACAGGATCTGGAGACCCAGTACTTC. Its protein is CSAPQDLETQYF.

J is TRBJ2-7 and V is TRBV28; the D is unclear. The CDR3 sequence is 14 residues long. The V and J ends lost 2 bases and 0 bases respectively, with 8 bases between them. Germline values: CDR1 MDHEN, CDR2 SYDVKM. CDR3 region: CASSLAINSYEQYF. CDR3 in DNA: TGTGCCAGCAGTTTAGCTATAAACTCCTACGAGCAGTACTTC.

This chain connects TRBV5-4 to TRBJ2-5, with 9 bases aligning to TRBD2. This CDR3 has 16 residues. Germline CDR1 is SGHNT and CDR2 is YYREEE (reference sequence). Trimming cost V 4 bases and J 1 base; bases outside gene matches: 8. Here the CDR3 reads CASSPRAGGLQETQYF. The CDR3 DNA follows: TGTGCCAGCAGCCCTCGAGCGGGAGGCCTCCAAGAGACCCAGTACTTC.

The chain is built from TRBV7-2 and TRBJ2-1; TRBD2 agrees at 7 bases. V lost 1 base and J lost 15; bases outside the gene matches: 15. Germline-derived CDR1 and CDR2 are SGHTA and FQGNSA. This CDR3 is 15 amino acids long. CDR3 sequence reads: CASSLGSNSGSPRFF. DNA of the CDR3: TGTGCCAGCAGCTTAGGCTCGAATAGCGGGTCCCCAAGGTTCTTC.

The chain employs TRBV7-3 and TRBJ1-1; a weak D match, TRBD1 (6 bases). Germline loops: CDR1 SGHTA, CDR2 FQGTGA. With 0 bases removed from V and 3 bases from J, the gap between germline ends came to 17 bases. The CDR3 loop spans 17 amino acids. The CDR3 DNA is TGTGCCAGCAGCTTAACGGGGCTACAGGGTTCGGACACTGAAGCTTTCTTT. It codes for CASSLTGLQGSDTEAFF.

V gene TRBV23-1 combines with J gene TRBJ1-1, with a weak D call TRBD1 (5 bases). TRBV23-1 is treated as an ORF (open reading frame) with a function not yet certain. This CDR3 comprises 15 residues. V lost 4 bases, J lost 4 bases, and 16 bases lay in between. CDR3 region: CASSPSRQGLTEAFF. The CDR3, as DNA: TGCGCCAGCAGTCCCTCGCGCCAGGGCCTCACTGAAGCTTTCTTT.

This CDR3 reads CASSFIATNEKLFF. As DNA, the CDR3 is TGTGCCAGCAGCTTTATTGCAACTAATGAAAAACTGTTTTTT. The rearrangement joins TRBV7-9 to TRBJ1-4; D is undetermined. CDR3 size: 14 residues. The V and J ends lost 3 bases and 0 bases respectively, with 5 bases between them. The germline V gene has CDR1 SEHNR and CDR2 FQNEAQ (reference sequence).

This clone was counted only a few times. V gene TRBV4-3 combines with J gene TRBJ2-5; 8 nucleotides line up with TRBD2. CDR1 is LGHNA, CDR2 YSLEER, per germline. This CDR3 spans 14 amino acids. With V trimmed by 5 bases and J by 1 base, 3 bases remained unmatched. CDR3 coding DNA: TGCGCCAGCAGCGTGGGACTAGGCCAAGAGACCCAGTACTTC. Encoded protein: CASSVGLGQETQYF.

The V call is TRBV9, the J call TRBJ2-5, with 7 bases lining up with TRBD1. The V gene end was trimmed by 0 bases and the J gene end by 4 bases; junction bases not matched to a gene: 3. Germline-derived CDR1 and CDR2 are SGDLS and YYNGEE. This CDR3 has 14 amino acids. The DNA of the CDR3 is TGTGCCAGCAGCGTAGAGGGGGCCCCAGAGACCCAGTACTTC. It yields the protein CASSVEGAPETQYF.

This clone came up once. This rearrangement joins TRBV21-1 to TRBJ2-2; TRBD2 is the table's D call, not checked against the DNA. TRBV21-1 is listed as a pseudogene. The CDR3 totals 14 residues. The CDR3 DNA reads TGTGCCAGCAGCTTGTTGAGAGATACCGGGGAGCTGTTTTTT. It is translated as CASSLLRDTGELFF.

The table lists this clone with a count of one. The sample contains more than one DNA sequence encoding this CDR3. The chain combines TRBV2 with TRBJ1-1; D ambiguous. This CDR3 has 12 amino acids. V dropped 6 bases and J dropped 2 bases, with 7 bases sitting between them. Germline CDR1 reads SNHLY; CDR2 reads FYNNEI. DNA of the CDR3: TGTGCCAGCAGGAGGGTCAACACTGAAGCTTTCTTT. This gives the protein CASRRVNTEAFF.

Only one count was recorded for this clone. The rearrangement joins TRBV9 to TRBJ2-7; 11 bases line up with TRBD2. CDR1 is SGDLS, CDR2 YYNGEE, per germline. This CDR3 contains 13 residues. The J segment lost 6 bases and the V segment lost 3 bases, leaving 2 bases of the junction unmatched. The CDR3 DNA reads as TGTGCCAGCAGCGCCACTAGCGGGAGCGAGCAGTACTTC. Translation gives CASSATSGSEQYF.

This clone occurred once. The rearrangement links TRBV6-5 to TRBJ1-1; the D gene is possibly TRBD1 (5 bases). The CDR3 covers 13 residues. Germline CDR1 reads MNHEY; CDR2 reads SVGAGI. Trimming pared 6 bases from V and 1 base from J, leaving 9 bases between. CDR3 in amino acids: CASSQDRNTEAFF. DNA for the CDR3: TGTGCCAGCAGCCAAGACAGGAACACTGAAGCTTTCTTT.

This clone was recorded once. This sequence joins TRBV4-3 and TRBJ2-3; 14 bases map to TRBD2. Germline assignment: CDR1 LGHNA and CDR2 YSLEER. After removal of 1 base from V and 2 bases from J, the junction contained 5 bases not matched to a gene. The CDR3 is made up of 18 amino acids. The CDR3 sequence is CASSQARGLAGATDTQYF. CDR3 nucleotide sequence: TGCGCCAGCAGCCAAGCCAGGGGACTAGCGGGGGCCACAGATACGCAGTATTTT.